What follows are 20 T cell receptor beta chains derived from one specimen sequenced in a study of OX40 agonist ivuxolimab in advanced cancers. Sequenced by immunoSEQ multiplex PCR; TCRdb stores in-frame clones only, minus some. The sample lists approximately 22,000 clones, approximately 82% occurring once. The source material was CD4+ or CD8+ T cells sorted from blood, sampled in a trial of the OX40 agonist ivuxolimab. The origin of the receptors is an adult with an advanced solid tumor such as melanoma, head and neck, liver or kidney cancer.

The J gene is TRBJ2-3, the V gene TRBV6-4; TRBD2 matches at 9 bases. CDR3 length: 15 residues. The junction had 7 bases not matched to a gene; V was cut back by 2 bases and J by 7 bases. CDR1 and CDR2 (germline): MRHNA, SNTAGT. This chain's CDR3 is CASSDEVAGVNTQYF. The CDR3 region has the DNA TGTGCCAGCAGTGACGAGGTAGCGGGAGTAAATACGCAGTATTTT.

V is TRBV4-1 and J is TRBJ2-2; TRBD1 is a possible D gene (6 bases). The CDR3 contains 17 residues. V lost 1 base to trimming and J lost 1 base, with 13 bases between them. CDR1 and CDR2 from the germline V gene are MGHRA and YSYEKL. CDR3 sequence: CASSQGGRAVNTGELFF. The CDR3 DNA follows: TGCGCCAGCAGCCAAGGGGGGCGAGCGGTGAACACCGGGGAGCTGTTTTTT.

The chain joins TRBV2 to TRBJ2-7; the match to TRBD2 covers 11 bases. This CDR3 is 15 amino acids long. Looked up from germline, CDR1 is SNHLY and CDR2 is FYNNEI. The CDR3 coding sequence is TGTGCTACCAGGGGACTAGCGGAGACCTCCTACGAGCAGTACTTC. Translated, it gives CATRGLAETSYEQYF. The full variable domain, its missing parts supplied by reference TRBV2 and TRBJ2-7, is EPEVTQTPSHQVTQMGQEVILRCVPISNHLYFYWYRQILGQKVEFLVSFYNNEISEKSEIFDDQFSVERPDGSNFTLKIRSTKLEDSAMYFCATRGLAETSYEQYFGPGTRLTVT.

The chain employs TRBV28 and TRBJ1-5; D possibly corresponds to TRBD1 (6 bases). CDR1 is MDHEN and CDR2 is SYDVKM in the germline V gene. This CDR3 spans 16 amino acids. Trimming stripped 11 bases from V and 0 bases from J, with 20 bases between. The CDR3 nucleotides read TGTGCCGGGCAGGCAGGGGCGATTTATAGCAATCAGCCCCAGCATTTT. Protein sequence: CAGQAGAIYSNQPQHF.

V is TRBV6-4 and J is TRBJ2-3, with D possibly being TRBD1 (5 bases). This CDR3 contains 13 residues. Germline CDR1 and CDR2: MRHNA and SNTAGT. The V end was cut by 3 bases, the J end by 3 bases, with 7 bases between. The CDR3 loop reads CASSEGETDTQYF. Written as DNA, the CDR3 is TGTGCCAGCAGTGAAGGGGAAACAGATACGCAGTATTTT.

The chain has TRBV10-2 and TRBJ2-2; 7 bases are a match to TRBD2. Germline values: CDR1 WSHSY, CDR2 SAAADI. CDR3 length equals 11 residues. The chain's CDR3 is CAAGGTGELFF. The CDR3 bases are TGCGCAGCCGGGGGGACCGGGGAGCTGTTTTTT.

This clone came up a few times. The chain recombines TRBV29-1 with TRBJ1-1; D unclear. CDR1 is SQVTM and CDR2 is ANQGSEA in the germline V gene. The CDR3 has 11 residues. V was trimmed by 3 bases and J by 4 bases, leaving 6 bases between them. This CDR3 is CSVELGTEAFF. Written as DNA, the CDR3 is TGCAGCGTTGAGCTGGGCACTGAAGCTTTCTTT. Based on the CDR3 plus reference TRBV29-1 and TRBJ1-1, the full variable domain is SAVISQKPSRDICQRGTSLTIQCQVDSQVTMMFWYRQQPGQSLTLIATANQGSEATYESGFVIDKFPISRPNLTFSTLTVSNMSPEDSSIYLCSVELGTEAFFGQGTRLTVV.

This chain uses TRBV27 with TRBJ1-5, with D perhaps matching TRBD1 (5 bases). V was clipped by 4 bases and J by 0 bases, with 10 bases between them. The CDR3 has 15 residues. Germline CDR1 and CDR2: MNHEY and SMNVEV (reference sequence). The CDR3 DNA reads TGTGCCAGCAGTTCCGACAGTTTTAGCAATCAGCCCCAGCATTTT. This translates into CASSSDSFSNQPQHF.

The J gene is TRBJ2-5, the V gene TRBV27; the match to TRBD1 covers 8 bases. The tail of the sequence fits TRBJ2-7 better, so the J call may be wrong. CDR1 MNHEY and CDR2 SMNVEV come from the germline V gene (reference sequence). This CDR3 region has 14 residues. The CDR3 spells CASSFQGAIDEQYF. For the CDR3, the DNA is TGTGCCAGCAGTTTTCAGGGGGCTATCGACGAGCAGTACTTC.

The chain combines TRBV2 with TRBJ2-7; no clear D. The CDR3 has 12 residues. Per the germline V gene, CDR1 is SNHLY and CDR2 is FYNNEI. Trimming pared 8 bases from V and 2 bases from J, leaving 10 bases between. The DNA of the CDR3 is TGTGCCAGCCAGGTCCCCCCCTACGAGCAGTACTTC. Its translation is CASQVPPYEQYF.

Here the CDR3 reads CASIGGRNYEQYF. In DNA, the CDR3 is TGTGCCAGCATCGGAGGGAGAAACTACGAGCAGTACTTC. This chain connects TRBV5-6 to TRBJ2-7, with D perhaps TRBD2 (6 bases). The CDR3 runs to 13 residues. CDR1 and CDR2 from the germline V gene are SGHDT and YYEEEE. V was cut by 6 bases and J by 3 bases, with 13 bases left in between.

The chain carries TRBV6-5 and TRBJ1-3, with D tentatively TRBD1 (6 bases). Germline V gene lookup returns CDR1 MNHEY and CDR2 SVGAGI. Trimming took off 6 bases at V and 3 bases at J, with 15 bases between the two ends. CDR3 size: 15 residues. CDR3 bases: TGTGCCAGCAGGCTTACGGGGGGCGGTGGAAACACCATATATTTT. It codes for CASRLTGGGGNTIYF.

The chain joins TRBV18 to TRBJ2-1; the D gene is possibly TRBD2 (5 bases). The CDR3 length is 15 residues. Per the germline V gene, CDR1 is KGHSH and CDR2 is LQKENI. The ends were cut back, 3 bases at V and 2 bases at J, with 11 bases in the middle. The CDR3 loop reads CASSPKGEAYNEQFF. DNA of the CDR3: TGTGCCAGCTCACCGAAGGGAGAGGCCTACAATGAGCAGTTCTTC.

The chain uses TRBV7-8 and TRBJ2-3; D is perhaps TRBD2 (7 bases). Deletions cut 1 base from V and 1 base from J, with 18 bases between. CDR1 is SGHVS, CDR2 FQNEAQ, per germline. The CDR3 length is 18 residues. The CDR3 here is CASSLGLAGARGTDTQYF. CDR3 coding DNA: TGTGCCAGCAGCTTAGGACTCGCGGGGGCGCGCGGCACAGATACGCAGTATTTT.

CDR3 DNA: TGTGCCAGCAGTGCAGGGTCGGCTGAAGCTTTCTTT. This sequence encodes CASSAGSAEAFF. The chain couples TRBV13 to TRBJ1-1; a weak D match, TRBD1 (5 bases). V lost 6 bases and J 6 bases, leaving 11 bases between the germline ends. This CDR3 has 12 amino acids. The germline V gene encodes CDR1 PRHDT and CDR2 FYEKMQ (reference sequence).

This clone was observed a single time. This sequence joins TRBV19 and TRBJ2-7, with D uncertain. The end of the DNA aligns better with TRBJ2-1, so the J call may be wrong. This CDR3 contains 14 residues. Germline V gene sequence: CDR1 LNHDA, CDR2 SQIVND (reference sequence). The CDR3 DNA follows: TGTGCCAGTAGTATCACTACGGGTTACAATGAGCAGTTCTTC. Encoded protein: CASSITTGYNEQFF.

This sequence joins TRBV10-3 and TRBJ1-1; 7 bases line up with TRBD1. The CDR3 is 16 amino acids. After removal of 2 bases from V and 0 bases from J, the junction contained 6 bases not matched to a gene. Per the germline V gene, CDR1 is ENHRY and CDR2 is SYGVKD. This CDR3 is CAISERTGRMNTEAFF. CDR3 DNA sequence: TGTGCCATCAGTGAGAGGACAGGACGTATGAACACTGAAGCTTTCTTT.

The genes are TRBV7-9 and TRBJ1-1; D remains unclear. Trimming took off 6 bases at V and 4 bases at J, with 9 bases between the two ends. Per the germline V gene, CDR1 is SEHNR and CDR2 is FQNEAQ (reference sequence). This CDR3 has 12 residues. The CDR3 spells CASSSVLTEAFF. The DNA for the CDR3 is TGTGCCAGCAGTTCGGTTCTCACTGAAGCTTTCTTT.

This chain uses TRBV30 with TRBJ2-3, with 12 bases lining up with TRBD2. V dropped 1 base and J dropped 6; count of bases not matched to a gene: 5. The CDR3 contains 15 residues. The germline CDR1 and CDR2 sequences are GTSNPN and SVGIG (reference sequence). CDR3 DNA sequence: TGTGCCTGGAGTGCCCTAGCGGGAGGGCTGGATACGCAGTATTTT. Amino acids: CAWSALAGGLDTQYF.

The chain has TRBV11-2 and TRBJ2-1; 12 bases are shared with TRBD2. Germline V gene lookup returns CDR1 SGHAT and CDR2 FQNNGV. The CDR3 loop spans 15 amino acids. J lost 5 bases, V lost 5 bases, and 4 bases had no gene match. The CDR3 nucleotides are TGTGCCAGCAGCCACAGACTAGCGGGGGACAATGAGCAGTTCTTC. This gives the protein CASSHRLAGDNEQFF.